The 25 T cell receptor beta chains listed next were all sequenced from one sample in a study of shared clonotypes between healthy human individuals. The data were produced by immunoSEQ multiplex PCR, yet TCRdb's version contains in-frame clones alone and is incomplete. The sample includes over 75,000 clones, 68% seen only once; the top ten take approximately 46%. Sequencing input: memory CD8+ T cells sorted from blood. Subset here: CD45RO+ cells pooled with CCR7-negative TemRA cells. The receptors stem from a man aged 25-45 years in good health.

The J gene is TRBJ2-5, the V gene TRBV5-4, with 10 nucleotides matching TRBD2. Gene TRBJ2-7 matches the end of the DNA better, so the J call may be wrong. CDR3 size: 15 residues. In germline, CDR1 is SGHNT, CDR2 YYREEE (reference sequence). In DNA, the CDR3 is TGTGCCAGCAGCTTTGGGCGGACTAGCGGAGACGAGCAGTACTTC. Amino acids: CASSFGRTSGDEQYF.

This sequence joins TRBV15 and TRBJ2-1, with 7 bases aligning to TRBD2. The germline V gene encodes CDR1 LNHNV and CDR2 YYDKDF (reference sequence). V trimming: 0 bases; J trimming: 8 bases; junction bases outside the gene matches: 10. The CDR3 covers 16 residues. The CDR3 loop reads CATSREFAGVDYEQFF. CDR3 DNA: TGTGCCACCAGCAGAGAATTCGCGGGAGTAGATTATGAGCAGTTCTTC.

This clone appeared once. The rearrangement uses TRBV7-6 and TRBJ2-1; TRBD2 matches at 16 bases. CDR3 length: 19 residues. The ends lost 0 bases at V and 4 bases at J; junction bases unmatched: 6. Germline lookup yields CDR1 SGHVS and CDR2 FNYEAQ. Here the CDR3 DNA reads TGTGCCAGCAGCTTAGCGATGGGGACTAGCGGGGGGGCGTACAATGAGCAGTTCTTC. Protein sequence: CASSLAMGTSGGAYNEQFF.

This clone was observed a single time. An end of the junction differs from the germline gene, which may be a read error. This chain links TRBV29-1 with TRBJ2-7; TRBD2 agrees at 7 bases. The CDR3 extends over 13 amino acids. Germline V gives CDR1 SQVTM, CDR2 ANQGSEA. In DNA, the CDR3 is TGCAGCGTTGAAGAAGGGGAGGGTTACGGGCAGTACTTC. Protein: CSVEEGEGYGQYF.

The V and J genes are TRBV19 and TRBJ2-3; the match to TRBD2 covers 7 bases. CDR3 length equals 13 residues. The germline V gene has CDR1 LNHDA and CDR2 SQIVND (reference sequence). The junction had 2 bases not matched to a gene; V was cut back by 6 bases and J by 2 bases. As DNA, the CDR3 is TGTGCCAGTAGAGCGGGGCACACAGATACGCAGTATTTT. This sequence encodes CASRAGHTDTQYF.

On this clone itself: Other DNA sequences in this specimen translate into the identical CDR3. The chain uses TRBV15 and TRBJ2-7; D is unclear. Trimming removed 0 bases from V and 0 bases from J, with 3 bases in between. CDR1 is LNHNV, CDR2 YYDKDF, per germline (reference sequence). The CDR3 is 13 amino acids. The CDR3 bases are TGTGCCACCAGCAGAGATCTCTCCTACGAGCAGTACTTC. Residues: CATSRDLSYEQYF.

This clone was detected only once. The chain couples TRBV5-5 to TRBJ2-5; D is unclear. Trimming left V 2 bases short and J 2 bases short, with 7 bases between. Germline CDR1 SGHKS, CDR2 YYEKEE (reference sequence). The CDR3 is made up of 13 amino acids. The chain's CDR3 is CASSLPLQETQYF. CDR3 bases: TGTGCCAGCAGCTTACCACTACAAGAGACCCAGTACTTC.

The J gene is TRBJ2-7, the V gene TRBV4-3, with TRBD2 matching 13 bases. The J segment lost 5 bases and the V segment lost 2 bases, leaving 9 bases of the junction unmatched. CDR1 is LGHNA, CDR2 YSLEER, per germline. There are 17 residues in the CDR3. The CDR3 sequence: CASSQTHRTSGSNEQYF. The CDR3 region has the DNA TGCGCCAGCAGCCAAACTCATCGGACTAGCGGGAGCAACGAGCAGTACTTC.

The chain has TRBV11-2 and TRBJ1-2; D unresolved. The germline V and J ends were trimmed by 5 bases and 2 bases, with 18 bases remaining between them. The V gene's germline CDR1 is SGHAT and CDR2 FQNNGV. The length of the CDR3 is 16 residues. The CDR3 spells CASSPGPSSPNYGYTF. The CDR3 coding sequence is TGTGCCAGCAGCCCGGGCCCTTCTTCCCCCAACTATGGCTACACCTTC. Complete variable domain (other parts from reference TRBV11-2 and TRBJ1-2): EAGVAQSPRYKIIEKRQSVAFWCNPISGHATLYWYQQILGQGPKLLIQFQNNGVVDDSQLPKDRFSAERLKGVDSTLKIQPAKLEDSAVYLCASSPGPSSPNYGYTFGSGTRLTVV.

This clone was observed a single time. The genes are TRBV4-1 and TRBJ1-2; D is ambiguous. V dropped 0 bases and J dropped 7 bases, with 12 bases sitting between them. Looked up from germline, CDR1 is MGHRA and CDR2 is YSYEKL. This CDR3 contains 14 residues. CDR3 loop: CASSQDPGSGGYTF. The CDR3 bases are TGCGCCAGCAGCCAAGATCCGGGTTCGGGTGGCTACACCTTC.

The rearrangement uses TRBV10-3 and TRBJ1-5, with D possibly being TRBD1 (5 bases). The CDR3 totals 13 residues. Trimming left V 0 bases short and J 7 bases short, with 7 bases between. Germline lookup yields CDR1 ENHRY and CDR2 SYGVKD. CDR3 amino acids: CAISESGGQPQHF. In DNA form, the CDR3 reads TGTGCCATCAGTGAGTCCGGGGGGCAGCCCCAGCATTTT.

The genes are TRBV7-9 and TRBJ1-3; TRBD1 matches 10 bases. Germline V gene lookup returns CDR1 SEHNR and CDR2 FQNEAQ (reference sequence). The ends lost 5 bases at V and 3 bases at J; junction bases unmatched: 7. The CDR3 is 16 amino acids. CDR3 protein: CASSRDRGPGGNTIYF. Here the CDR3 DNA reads TGTGCCAGCAGCCGCGACAGGGGGCCGGGTGGAAACACCATATATTTT.

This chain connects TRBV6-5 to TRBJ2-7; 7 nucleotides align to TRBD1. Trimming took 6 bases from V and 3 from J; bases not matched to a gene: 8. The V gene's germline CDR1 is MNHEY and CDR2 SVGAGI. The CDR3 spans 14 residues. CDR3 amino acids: CASSYLAGGYEQYF. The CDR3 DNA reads TGTGCCAGCAGCTACCTGGCAGGGGGCTACGAGCAGTACTTC.

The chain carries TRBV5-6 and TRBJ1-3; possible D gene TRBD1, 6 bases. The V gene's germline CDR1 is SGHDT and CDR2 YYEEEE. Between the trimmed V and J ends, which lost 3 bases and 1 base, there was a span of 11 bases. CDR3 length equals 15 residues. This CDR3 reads CASSYKDRSGNTIYF. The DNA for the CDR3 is TGTGCCAGCAGCTATAAAGACAGGTCTGGAAACACCATATATTTT.

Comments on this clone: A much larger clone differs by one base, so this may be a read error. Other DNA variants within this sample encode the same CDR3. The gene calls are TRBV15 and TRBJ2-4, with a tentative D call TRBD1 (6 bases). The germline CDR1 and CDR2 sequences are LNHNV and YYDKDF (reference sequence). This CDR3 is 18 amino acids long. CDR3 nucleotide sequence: TGTGCCACTAGCAGCGAACAGGGCTCTTCTTCTGGGGTGAACATTCAGTACTTC. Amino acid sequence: CATSSEQGSSSGVNIQYF.

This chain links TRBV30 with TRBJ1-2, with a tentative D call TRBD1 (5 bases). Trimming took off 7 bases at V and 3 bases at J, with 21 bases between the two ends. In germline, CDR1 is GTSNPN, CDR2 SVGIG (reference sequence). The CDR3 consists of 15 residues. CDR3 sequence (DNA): TGTGCCTCCCATACCCTCGGGATAGGGGACTATGGCTACACCTTC. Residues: CASHTLGIGDYGYTF. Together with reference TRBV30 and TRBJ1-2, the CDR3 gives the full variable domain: SQTIHQWPATLVQPVGSPLSLECTVEGTSNPNLYWYRQAAGRGLQLLFYSVGIGQISSEVPQNLSASRPQDRQFILSSKKLLLSDSGFYLCASHTLGIGDYGYTFGSGTRLTVV.

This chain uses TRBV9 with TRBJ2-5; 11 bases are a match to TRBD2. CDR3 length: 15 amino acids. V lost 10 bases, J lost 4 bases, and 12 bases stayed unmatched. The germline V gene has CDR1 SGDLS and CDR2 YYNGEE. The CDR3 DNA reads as TGTGCCTCCCAGTATAGCGGGAGGGCATCAGAGACCCAGTACTTC. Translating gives CASQYSGRASETQYF.

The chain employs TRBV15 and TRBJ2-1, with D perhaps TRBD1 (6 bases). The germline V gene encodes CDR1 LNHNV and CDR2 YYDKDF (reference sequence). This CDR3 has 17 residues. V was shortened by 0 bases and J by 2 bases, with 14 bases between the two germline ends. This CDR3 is CATSRDNGRGTYNEQFF. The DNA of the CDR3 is TGTGCCACCAGCAGAGATAACGGCAGGGGCACCTACAATGAGCAGTTCTTC.

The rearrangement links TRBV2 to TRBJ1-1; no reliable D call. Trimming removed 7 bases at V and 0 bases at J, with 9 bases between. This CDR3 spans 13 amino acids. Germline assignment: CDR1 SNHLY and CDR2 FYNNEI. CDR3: CASTLSLNTEAFF. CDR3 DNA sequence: TGTGCCAGCACCCTCAGTTTGAACACTGAAGCTTTCTTT.

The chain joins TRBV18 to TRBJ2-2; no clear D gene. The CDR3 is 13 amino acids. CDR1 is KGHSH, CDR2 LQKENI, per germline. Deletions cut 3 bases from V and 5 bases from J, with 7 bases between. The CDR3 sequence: CASSPRFTGELFF. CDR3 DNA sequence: TGTGCCAGCTCACCCAGATTTACCGGGGAGCTGTTTTTT.

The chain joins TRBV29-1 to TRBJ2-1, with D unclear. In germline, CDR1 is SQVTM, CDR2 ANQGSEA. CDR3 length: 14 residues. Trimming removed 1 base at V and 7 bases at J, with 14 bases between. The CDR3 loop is CSVEGPSGENEQFF. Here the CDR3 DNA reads TGCAGCGTTGAAGGCCCCTCAGGTGAGAATGAGCAGTTCTTC.

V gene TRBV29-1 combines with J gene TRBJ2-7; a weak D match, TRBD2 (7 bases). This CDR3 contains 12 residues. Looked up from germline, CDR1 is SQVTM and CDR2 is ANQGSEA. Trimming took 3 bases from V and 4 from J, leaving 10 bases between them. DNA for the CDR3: TGCAGCGTTGACAGGGGAGGGTACGAGCAGTACTTC. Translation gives CSVDRGGYEQYF.

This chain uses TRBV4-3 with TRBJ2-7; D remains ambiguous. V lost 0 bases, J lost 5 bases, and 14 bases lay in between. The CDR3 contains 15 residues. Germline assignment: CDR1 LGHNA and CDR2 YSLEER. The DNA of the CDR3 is TGCGCCAGCAGCCAAGACCTGGGGAACGCGGACGAGCAGTACTTC. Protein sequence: CASSQDLGNADEQYF.

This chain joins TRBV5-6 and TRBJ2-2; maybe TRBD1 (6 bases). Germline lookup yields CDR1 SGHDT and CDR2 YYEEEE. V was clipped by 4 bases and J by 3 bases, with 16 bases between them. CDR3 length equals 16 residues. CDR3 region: CASSPEGAGDTGELFF. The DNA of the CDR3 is TGTGCCAGCAGCCCCGAAGGCGCAGGGGACACCGGGGAGCTGTTTTTT.

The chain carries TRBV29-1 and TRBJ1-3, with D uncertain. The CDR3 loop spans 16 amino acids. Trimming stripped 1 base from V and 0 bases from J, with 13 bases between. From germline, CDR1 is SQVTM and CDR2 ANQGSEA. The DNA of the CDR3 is TGCAGCGTTGAAGGGCAGGCCCAAATCTCTGGAAACACCATATATTTT. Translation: CSVEGQAQISGNTIYF.